The 8 T cell receptor beta chains reported below all come from one sample, sequenced in a study of T cells after yellow fever vaccination. TCRdb recomputed calls from the 5' RACE reads with MiXCR, one row per CDR3 protein. The sample consists of some 500,000 distinct CDR3 sequences, approximately 12% of them appearing once. The material was PBMCs, obtained on the day of the yellow fever booster vaccination. These receptor sequences come from a man in his thirties or forties who received the YFV17D yellow fever vaccine.

The rearrangement links TRBV6-5 to TRBJ1-2, with D tentatively TRBD1 (5 bases). Trimming stripped 7 bases from V and 2 bases from J, with 14 bases between. CDR3 length equals 14 residues. Germline CDR1 is MNHEY and CDR2 is SVGAGI. The CDR3 DNA sequence: TGTGCCAGCACGACCTCGGGGGAAAACTATGGCTACACCTTC. Amino acids: CASTTSGENYGYTF.

This clonotype was seen more than once but under ten times. The genes are TRBV5-1 and TRBJ1-4, with D unresolved. V lost 2 bases to trimming and J lost 8 bases, with 16 bases between them. CDR1 and CDR2 from the germline V gene are SGHRS and YFSETQ. This CDR3 spans 15 amino acids. The CDR3 loop is CASSLGVSGREKLFF. For the CDR3, the DNA is TGCGCCAGCAGCTTAGGCGTTTCCGGTCGAGAAAAACTGTTTTTT.

A few counts support this clonotype. The V gene is TRBV6-2 or TRBV6-3, the J gene TRBJ2-5, with D possibly called TRBD1 or TRBD2 (5 bases each). In germline, CDR1 is MNHEY, CDR2 SVGEGT. Trimming pared 6 bases from V and 3 bases from J, leaving 20 bases between. This CDR3 contains 16 residues. The CDR3 spells CASRFRGPGTEETQYF. In DNA, the CDR3 is TGTGCCAGCAGGTTCCGCGGGCCAGGGACCGAAGAGACCCAGTACTTC.

In its sample, this clonotype was seen a few times. The rearrangement joins TRBV6-2 or TRBV6-3 to TRBJ2-1; D perhaps matches TRBD1 (6 bases). Trimming stripped 2 bases from V and 5 bases from J, with 13 bases between. Per germline, CDR1 MNHEY and CDR2 SVGEGT. This CDR3 has 15 amino acids. In DNA, the CDR3 is TGTGCCAGCAGTTACACAGGGAGAATCCACAATGAGCAGTTCTTC. Translated, it gives CASSYTGRIHNEQFF.

The rearrangement joins TRBV10-3 to TRBJ2-2; 10 bases match TRBD1. The CDR3 is 14 amino acids. The germline V gene encodes CDR1 ENHRY and CDR2 SYGVKD. Germline trimming cut 11 bases from V and 4 bases from J; bases unmatched to any gene: 7. This CDR3 is CALRGQGPTGELFF. CDR3 coding DNA: TGTGCCCTCCGGGGACAGGGGCCCACCGGGGAGCTGTTTTTT.

V usage is TRBV19 and J usage is TRBJ2-1; 7 bases fit TRBD2. The CDR3 has 15 amino acids. Germline-derived CDR1 and CDR2 are LNHDA and SQIVND (reference sequence). The trim removed 8 bases at V and 5 bases at J, leaving 12 bases unmatched. CDR3 region: CASSIRGSPDNEQFF. For the CDR3, the DNA is TGTGCCAGTTCCATCCGCGGGAGCCCCGACAATGAGCAGTTCTTC.

This clonotype was observed a handful of times. V gene TRBV27 combines with J gene TRBJ2-4; TRBD2 is a possible D gene (5 bases). The CDR3 is made up of 17 amino acids. V lost 2 bases and J 2 bases, leaving 16 bases between the germline ends. CDR1 and CDR2 (germline): MNHEY, SMNVEV (reference sequence). The CDR3 DNA reads TGTGCCAGCAGTTTAGGGAGTGAGGTAGGGCCCAAAAACATTCAGTACTTC. It specifies CASSLGSEVGPKNIQYF.

Only a few counts were recorded for this clonotype. V gene TRBV4-3 combines with J gene TRBJ1-3, with no clear D. This CDR3 is 15 amino acids long. From germline, CDR1 is LGHNA and CDR2 YSLEER. Trimming removed 5 bases at V and 0 bases at J, with 11 bases between. In DNA, the CDR3 is TGCGCCAGCAGCACCGGGCCTAGCTCTGGAAACACCATATATTTT. Translating gives CASSTGPSSGNTIYF.